This T cell receptor (beta chain) was observed in a study of blood T cell repertoires in COVID-19. At the level of the study: The United States, Italy and Spain provided the acute and convalescent COVID-19 samples.

Germline V gene data show CDR1 as MNHNY and CDR2 as SVGAGI (reference sequence). The V segment lost 6 bases and the J segment 7 bases; nucleotides outside the gene matches: 7. The CDR3 is 15 amino acids. Here immunoSEQ multiplex PCR was the method, and the copy in TCRdb shows in-frame clones only, minus some. The repertoire holds a few hundred thousand clones, with approximately 85% as singletons. The genes are TRBV6-6 and TRBJ2-1, with TRBD2 identical over 12 bases. Sequencing used peripheral blood. This TCR was recovered from a human donor with COVID-19, enrolled during active disease. The donor label of this sample is uncertain. CDR3 sequence reads: CASRLAGGGENEQFF. CDR3 bases: TGTGCCAGCAGACTAGCGGGAGGCGGGGAAAATGAGCAGTTCTTC.